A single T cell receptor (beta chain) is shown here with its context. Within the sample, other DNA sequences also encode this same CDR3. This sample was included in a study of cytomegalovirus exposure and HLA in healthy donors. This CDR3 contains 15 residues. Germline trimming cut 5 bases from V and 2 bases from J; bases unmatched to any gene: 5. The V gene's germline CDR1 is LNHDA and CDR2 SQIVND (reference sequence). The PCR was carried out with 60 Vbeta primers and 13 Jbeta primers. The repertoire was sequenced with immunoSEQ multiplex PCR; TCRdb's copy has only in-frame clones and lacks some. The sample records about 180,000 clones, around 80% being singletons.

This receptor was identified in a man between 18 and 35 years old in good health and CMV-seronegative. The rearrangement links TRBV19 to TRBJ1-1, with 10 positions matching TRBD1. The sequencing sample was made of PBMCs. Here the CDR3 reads CASSARTGGNTEAFF. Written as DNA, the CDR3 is TGTGCCAGTAGTGCAAGGACAGGGGGTAACACTGAAGCTTTCTTT.